This entry is about one T cell receptor (beta chain). The antigen remains unidentified. The length of the CDR3 is 14 residues. Looked up from germline, CDR1 is MNHEY and CDR2 is SVGAGI. The sample belongs to a study of CXCR3-negative and CXCR3-positive naive CD8 T cells. Study observations and caveats: CXCR3-negative naive cells had less hydrophobic TRB CDR3s than did CXCR3-positive naive cells. Within a donor, both naive subsets shared TRBV-TRBJ usage, unlike memory cells.

With UMI labels, 5' RACE was used to prepare the TRB cDNA libraries. TCRdb reanalyzed the 5' RACE reads and collapses them to one entry per CDR3 protein, without DNA. This table holds some 120,000 distinct CDR3 sequences. The specimen was naive CXCR3+ CD8+ T cells from blood. The subset here: CD45RO-CCR7+CD27+CD95- naive CD8+ T cells expressing CXCR3 (TNR3+). V usage is TRBV6-5 and J usage is TRBJ2-1; TCRdb lists TRBD2, though no DNA is available to test this call. The receptor's source is a human donor in good health. Some clones in this sample may be carry-over from other donors' samples. CDR3 region: CASSLAGGMHEQFF.